The source of this T cell receptor (beta chain) is a study of T cell responses to AZD1222 COVID-19 vaccine. Whole-study findings and limits: Only 5 or 6 individuals given AZD1222 were seropositive at baseline. Close to half of spike-specific TCRs reportedly recognize unmutated variant regions.

This clone came up once. Its antigen remains unknown. The assay was immunoSEQ multiplex PCR, and TCRdb's table has in-frame clones only and misses some. The sample comprises around 110,000 clones, around 94% of which are singletons, and roughly 1.6% rests with the top ten. The source material was peripheral blood, sampled 28 days after the second AZD1222 dose. The sequence came from an adult who received the AZD1222 COVID-19 vaccine.

CDR3 nucleotide sequence: TGTGCCAGCAGCTTAGGAGGTACTCCTAACTATGGCTACACCTTC. Protein sequence: CASSLGGTPNYGYTF. V and J are TRBV13 and TRBJ1-2; D is unresolved. Germline assignment: CDR1 PRHDT and CDR2 FYEKMQ (reference sequence). V lost 0 bases and J lost 0, with 8 bases in between. The CDR3 sequence is 15 residues long.